The source of this TCR beta chain is a study of beta chain features in type 1 diabetes. Overall study results and limits: The study found that naive, central memory and Treg TCRB repertoires appeared more similar in patients than in healthy donors.

TCRB transcripts that were expressed got sequenced, as all of the isolated RNA had been reverse transcribed. Libraries were prepared by immunoSEQ multiplex PCR; TCRdb keeps only in-frame clonotypes and omits some of them. The sample lists 130,000 to 150,000 clones, roughly a tenth occurring once. V dropped 8 bases and J dropped 7; count of bases not matched to a gene: 9. The germline gives CDR1 LNHDA, CDR2 SQIVND (reference sequence). The CDR3 runs to 15 residues. As regards this clone: The target antigen is unknown.

It was via CD45RO/CCR7/CD25/CD127/CD95/CD27 that CD4+ naive, central memory, regulatory and stem cell-like memory cells were sorted. The TCR originated in a man in his late teens or twenties in good health. The chain carries TRBV19 and TRBJ1-6; 9 bases line up with TRBD1. Sequenced: naive CD4+ T cells from blood. CDR3 bases: TGTGCCAGTCGCACAGGGGGCTTAGGGAATTCACCCCTCCACTTT. Translating it yields CASRTGGLGNSPLHF.